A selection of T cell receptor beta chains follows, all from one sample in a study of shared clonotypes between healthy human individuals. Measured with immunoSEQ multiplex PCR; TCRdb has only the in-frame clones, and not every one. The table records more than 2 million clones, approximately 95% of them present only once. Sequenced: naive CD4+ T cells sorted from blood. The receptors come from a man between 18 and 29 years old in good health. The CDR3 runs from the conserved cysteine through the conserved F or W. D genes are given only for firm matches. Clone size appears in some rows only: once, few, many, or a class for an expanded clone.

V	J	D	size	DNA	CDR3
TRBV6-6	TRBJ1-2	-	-	TGTGCCAGCAGTTTCGAACAGGGCTATGGCTACACCTTC	CASSFEQGYGYTF
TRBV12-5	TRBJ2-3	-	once	TGTGCTAGTGGTTTGTCAGGGACAGATACGCAGTATTTT	CASGLSGTDTQYF
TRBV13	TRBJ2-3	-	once	TGTGCCAGCAGCTTAGACGAGGGTAGCACAGATACGCAGTATTTT	CASSLDEGSTDTQYF
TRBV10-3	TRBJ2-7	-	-	TGTGCCATCAGTCTGACCGCGTCCTACGAGCAGTACTTC	CAISLTASYEQYF
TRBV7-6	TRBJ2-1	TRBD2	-	TGTGCCAGCAGCTTAGCGCTAGCGGGGGGGTCCAATGAGCAGTTCTTC	CASSLALAGGSNEQFF
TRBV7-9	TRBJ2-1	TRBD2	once	TGTGCCAGCACGGAGCGTACTAGCGGGACCCTTGACAATGAGCAGTTCTTC	CASTERTSGTLDNEQFF
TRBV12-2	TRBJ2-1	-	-	TGTGCAAGTCGCTTAGATAGCGGGAGGAGGTATGAGCAGTTCTTC	CASRLDSGRRYEQFF
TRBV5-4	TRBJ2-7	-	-	TGTGCCAGCAGCTCCCCTGGGTCCGCTTCCGAGCAGTACTTC	CASSSPGSASEQYF
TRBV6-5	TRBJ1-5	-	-	TGTGCCAGCAGCTCAAACAGGGCCAATCAGCCCCAGCATTTT	CASSSNRANQPQHF
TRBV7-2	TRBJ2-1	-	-	TGTGCCAGCAGCTTAGAACCACAGGGCAATGAGCAGTTCTTC	CASSLEPQGNEQFF
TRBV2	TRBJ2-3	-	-	TGTGCCAGCACCGGGCAACGCACAGATACGCAGTATTTT	CASTGQRTDTQYF
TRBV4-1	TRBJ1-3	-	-	TGCGCCAGCAGCCAATACAGGTTGGGCTCTGGAAACACCATATATTTT	CASSQYRLGSGNTIYF
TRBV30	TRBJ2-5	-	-	TGTGCCTGGAGTCTGTCGGAGACCCAGTACTTC	CAWSLSETQYF
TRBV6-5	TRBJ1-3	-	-	TGTGCCAGCAGTTCCCGGGCCTCTGGAAACACCATATATTTT	CASSSRASGNTIYF
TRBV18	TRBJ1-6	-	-	TGTGCCAGCTCCCTGGGCGAATTAAGGACAAATTCACCCCTCCACTTT	CASSLGELRTNSPLHF
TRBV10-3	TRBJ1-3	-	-	TGTGCCATCAGTGTACAGAATGGAAACACCATATATTTT	CAISVQNGNTIYF
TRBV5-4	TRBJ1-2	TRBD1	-	TGTGCCAGCAGCTTGACGGACAGGGTCCATGGCTACACCTTC	CASSLTDRVHGYTF
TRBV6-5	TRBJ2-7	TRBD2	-	TGTGCCAGCAGCCGAGGGACTAAAAGGCACGAGCAGTACTTC	CASSRGTKRHEQYF
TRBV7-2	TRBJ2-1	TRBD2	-	TGTGCCAGCAGGGAACTAGCGGGAGGGTCGAATGAGCAGTTCTTC	CASRELAGGSNEQFF
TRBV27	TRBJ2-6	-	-	TGTGCCAGCAGGCAGGGGACGGGGGCCAACGTCCTGACTTTC	CASRQGTGANVLTF
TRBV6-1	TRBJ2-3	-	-	TGTGCCAGCAGCCACCGGGACGGTCTCACAGATACGCAGTATTTT	CASSHRDGLTDTQYF
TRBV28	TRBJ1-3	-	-	TGTGCCAGCAGTTTACCGGAGGCCGGAAACACCATATATTTT	CASSLPEAGNTIYF
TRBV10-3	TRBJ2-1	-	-	TGTGCCATCAGACCCCCGGGGCCCTACAATGAGCAGTTCTTC	CAIRPPGPYNEQFF
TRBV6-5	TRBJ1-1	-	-	TGTGCCAGCAGATATGAAAGTATGAACACTGAAGCTTTCTTT	CASRYESMNTEAFF
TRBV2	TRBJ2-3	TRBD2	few	TGTGCCAGCAAGACCGGGACTAGCGGGGGTACGAGCACAGATACGCAGTATTTT	CASKTGTSGGTSTDTQYF
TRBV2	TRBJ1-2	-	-	TGTGCCAGCATGGGTTTAGGGGGTTATGGCTACACCTTC	CASMGLGGYGYTF
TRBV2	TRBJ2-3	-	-	TGTGCCAGCAGCCGACAGGTCAGCACAGATACGCAGTATTTT	CASSRQVSTDTQYF
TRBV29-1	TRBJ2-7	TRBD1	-	TGCAGCGCGGACAGGGGTAACAACGAGCAGTACTTC	CSADRGNNEQYF
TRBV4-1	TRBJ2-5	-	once	TGCGCCAGCAGCCTGGGACCACAAGAGACCCAGTACTTC	CASSLGPQETQYF
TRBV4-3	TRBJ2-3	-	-	TGCGCCAGCCAGCCAAGTGGTGGGAGCAGCACAGATACGCAGTATTTT	CASQPSGGSSTDTQYF
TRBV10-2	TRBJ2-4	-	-	TGCGCCAGCGGATCGACAGGGACTACGAAAAACATTCAGTACTTC	CASGSTGTTKNIQYF
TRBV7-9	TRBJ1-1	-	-	TGTGCCAGCAGCTTAAATTCTGTTGCCACTGAAGCTTTCTTT	CASSLNSVATEAFF
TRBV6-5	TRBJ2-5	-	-	TGTGCCAGCAGTTATGGATTGGGGCCGGAGACCCAGTACTTC	CASSYGLGPETQYF
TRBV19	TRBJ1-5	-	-	TGTGCCAGTACTGAGAAAGGTGGGCTCAATCAGCCCCAGCATTTT	CASTEKGGLNQPQHF
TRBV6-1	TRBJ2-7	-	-	TGTGCCAGCAGTGTGGAGGGGATGGAACAATACGAGCAGTACTTC	CASSVEGMEQYEQYF
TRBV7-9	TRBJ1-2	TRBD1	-	TGTGCCAGCGACAGGGATGGCTACACCTTC	CASDRDGYTF
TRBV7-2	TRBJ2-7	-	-	TGTGCCAGCAGCTCGCTTCAGGGACGGAGTAGCTACGAGCAGTACTTC	CASSSLQGRSSYEQYF
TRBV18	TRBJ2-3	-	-	TGTGCCAGCTCACCGCCTAGCCTGTCAGATACGCAGTATTTT	CASSPPSLSDTQYF
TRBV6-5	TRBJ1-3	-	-	TGTGCCAGCAGCAGGACAGCCTTCTCTGGAAACACCATATATTTT	CASSRTAFSGNTIYF
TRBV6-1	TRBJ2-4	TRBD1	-	TGTGCCAGCAGTGAAGTCTGGGGCACAGGGGGGTATGGAAAAGCCAAAAACATTCAGTACTTC	CASSEVWGTGGYGKAKNIQYF
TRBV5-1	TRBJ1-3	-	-	TGCGCCAGCAGCTTGGGTGATGGAAACACCATATATTTT	CASSLGDGNTIYF
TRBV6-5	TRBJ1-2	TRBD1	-	TGTGCCAGCACCAGGGGGCGCGGGAACTATGGCTACACCTTC	CASTRGRGNYGYTF
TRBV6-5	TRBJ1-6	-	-	TGTGCCAGCAGCCGGGACAAGAATAATTCACCCCTCCACTTT	CASSRDKNNSPLHF
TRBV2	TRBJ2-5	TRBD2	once	TGTGCCAGCAGTGTCCGAGCGGGAGGGGTGGAGACCCAGTACTTC	CASSVRAGGVETQYF
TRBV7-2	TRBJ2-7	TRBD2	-	TGTGCCAGCAGCTTAGCGGGACTAGCGGGAGGCTACGAGCAGTACTTC	CASSLAGLAGGYEQYF
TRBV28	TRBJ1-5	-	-	TGTGCCAGCAGTTTTTCAGTTAATCAGCCCCAGCATTTT	CASSFSVNQPQHF
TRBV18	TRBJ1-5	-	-	TGTGCCAGCTCTCCGGCTTCAAGCAATCAGCCCCAGCATTTT	CASSPASSNQPQHF
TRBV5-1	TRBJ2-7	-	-	TGCGCCAGCAGTCCCGGAGTGAGCTCCTACGAGCAGTACTTC	CASSPGVSSYEQYF
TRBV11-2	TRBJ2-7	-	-	TGTGCCAGCAGCTTAGGACACTACGAGCAGTACTTC	CASSLGHYEQYF
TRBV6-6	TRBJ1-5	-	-	TGTGCCAGCGCAAACGGCCGCATTGGGCCCCAGCATTTT	CASANGRIGPQHF
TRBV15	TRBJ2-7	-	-	TGTGCCACCAGCAGGGCCGGGACGGTAAACGAGCAGTACTTC	CATSRAGTVNEQYF
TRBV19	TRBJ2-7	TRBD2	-	TGTGCCAGTAGTTCCCGGACTAGCGGCTACGAGCAGTACTTC	CASSSRTSGYEQYF
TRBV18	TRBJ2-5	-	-	TGTGCCAGCTCACCACCCGGCTTAGGGGAGACCCAGTACTTC	CASSPPGLGETQYF